Following are 24 T cell receptor beta chains from one sample sequenced in a study. One entry per CDR3 protein results from TCRdb running MiXCR on the 5' RACE reads. This table holds around 44,000 distinct CDR3 sequences, about 29% found once. The sequencing sample was made of tumor-infiltrating memory CD4+ T cells sorted from the breast tumor. Subset of the sample: memory CD4+ T cells, CD4+CD45RO+CD25-. The receptors come from a female donor with breast cancer.

This clonotype was picked up one time. The V and J genes are TRBV5-1 and TRBJ2-5, with D tentatively TRBD1 (5 bases). Trimming stripped 0 bases from V and 0 bases from J, with 9 bases between. In germline, CDR1 is SGHRS, CDR2 YFSETQ. This CDR3 is 15 amino acids long. The CDR3 sequence: CASSLAGYNQETQYF. CDR3 sequence (DNA): TGCGCCAGCAGCTTGGCAGGGTACAACCAAGAGACCCAGTACTTC.

As for this clonotype: One end of the junction fails to match germline, which may point to a read error. The V and J genes are TRBV2 and TRBJ1-5; 10 bases align to TRBD1. Germline V CDR1 and CDR2: SNHLY, FYNNEI. The CDR3 length is 15 residues. In DNA, the CDR3 is TGTGCCGGCAGTGAGGGGACAGGGGAAGGTCAGCCCCAGCATTTT. It is translated as CAGSEGTGEGQPQHF. The full variable domain, with the rest looked up from reference TRBV2 and TRBJ1-5, is EPEVTQTPSHQVTQMGQEVILRCVPISNHLYFYWYRQILGQKVEFLVSFYNNEISEKSEIFDDQFSVERPDGSNFTLKIRSTKLEDSAMYFCAGSEGTGEGQPQHFGDGTRLSIL.

This clonotype occurred a few times. This sequence joins TRBV7-9 and TRBJ2-7; D is unresolved. The CDR3 has 15 residues. Germline V gene sequence: CDR1 SEHNR, CDR2 FQNEAQ (reference sequence). The ends were cut back, 5 bases at V and 3 bases at J, with 17 bases in the middle. The CDR3 bases are TGTGCCAGCAGCCCAAACCCCGGTTTCAACTACGAGCAGTACTTC. Amino acid sequence: CASSPNPGFNYEQYF.

This clonotype was counted between two and nine times. CDR3 sequence: CASRREADSYEQYF. DNA of the CDR3: TGTGCCAGCAGGAGGGAGGCAGACTCCTACGAGCAGTACTTC. The gene calls are TRBV6-4 and TRBJ2-7; TRBD2 is a possible D gene (6 bases). The germline V gene encodes CDR1 MRHNA and CDR2 SNTAGT. CDR3 length equals 14 residues. V shed 6 bases and J shed 0 bases, with 12 bases lying between them.

This clonotype was counted at least ten times. The rearrangement uses TRBV5-1 and TRBJ2-4; no reliable D call. CDR1 is SGHRS, CDR2 YFSETQ, per germline. The germline V and J ends were trimmed by 0 bases and 5 bases, with 21 bases remaining between them. The CDR3 extends over 18 amino acids. For the CDR3, the DNA is TGCGCCAGCAGCTTGGGAAGGTTGGAAAGCCGTGACCAAAACATTCAGTACTTC. Its protein product is CASSLGRLESRDQNIQYF.

Regarding this clonotype: This could be a read error, since a much larger clone is one nucleotide away. The J gene is TRBJ1-5, the V gene TRBV12-3 or TRBV12-4, with D maybe TRBD1 (5 bases). V was cut by 3 bases and J by 7 bases, with 13 bases left in between. This CDR3 is built from 14 residues. CDR3 protein: CASSLGGSRQPQHF. The DNA of the CDR3 is TGTGCCAGCAGTTTGGGGGGGTCACGCCAGCCCCAGCATTTT.

Details on this clonotype: Since the CDR3 does not end with the conserved phenylalanine or tryptophan, this likely comes from a read error. The V gene is TRBV4-2, the J gene TRBJ1-2; the match to TRBD1 covers 11 bases. The CDR3 has 16 residues. J was trimmed by 4 bases and V by 4 bases; bases with no gene match: 8. Germline V gives CDR1 LGHNA, CDR2 YNFKEQ. The DNA of the CDR3 is TGTGCCAGCAGCCGGGAGGGACAGGGGGAAGCCTATGGCTACACCTAC. Translated: CASSREGQGEAYGYTY.

This clonotype has a handful of counts. The V and J genes are TRBV20-1 and TRBJ2-7, with 10 bases that match TRBD2. V lost 7 bases to trimming and J lost 5 bases; unmatched junction nucleotides: 2. Germline V gene lookup returns CDR1 DFQATT and CDR2 SNEGSKA (reference sequence). The CDR3 runs 11 residues. CDR3 bases: TGCAGTGTTCTAGCGGGGGACGAGCAGTACTTC. As protein: CSVLAGDEQYF.

The genes are TRBV12-3 or TRBV12-4 and TRBJ1-1; D may be TRBD1 (5 bases). The CDR3 runs to 16 residues. V shed 5 bases and J shed 3 bases, with 19 bases lying between them. The CDR3 DNA reads TGTGCCAGCAGTCTGGACGCGGGGGGTGGTGACACTGAAGCTTTCTTT. Amino acid sequence: CASSLDAGGGDTEAFF.

This rearrangement joins TRBV4-1 to TRBJ1-5, with a tentative D call TRBD1 (6 bases). V shed 5 bases and J shed 4 bases, with 12 bases lying between them. Per the germline V gene, CDR1 is MGHRA and CDR2 is YSYEKL. The CDR3 is 14 amino acids. The CDR3 here is CASSEQGGNQPQHF. CDR3 DNA sequence: TGCGCCAGCAGCGAACAGGGTGGGAATCAGCCCCAGCATTTT.

CDR3 DNA sequence: TGCAGTGCACCGACAGGGTATGGGGCCAACGTCCTGACTTTC. Translated, it gives CSAPTGYGANVLTF. The chain carries TRBV20-1 and TRBJ2-6; 7 positions match TRBD1. CDR1 and CDR2 (germline): DFQATT, SNEGSKA (reference sequence). The CDR3 runs 14 residues. The V segment lost 6 bases and the J segment 3 bases; nucleotides outside the gene matches: 5.

On this clonotype: Germline and junction disagree at one end, which may indicate a read error. The V and J genes are TRBV6-1 and TRBJ2-3; D remains unclear. The CDR3 extends over 12 amino acids. The germline gives CDR1 MNHNS, CDR2 SASEGT. The CDR3 coding sequence is TGTGCCAGCAAATCGGATACAGATACGCGGTATTTT. Translating it yields CASKSDTDTRYF.

The rearrangement uses TRBV7-3 and TRBJ1-4, with unresolved D. The germline gives CDR1 SGHTA, CDR2 FQGTGA. V shed 5 bases and J shed 8 bases, with 12 bases lying between them. The CDR3 extends over 13 amino acids. The CDR3, as DNA: TGTGCCAGCAGCCTAGGAGTCGGGGAAAAACTGTTTTTT. Amino acids: CASSLGVGEKLFF.

This clonotype was seen only a few times. V gene TRBV12-3 or TRBV12-4 combines with J gene TRBJ2-1, with TRBD2 identical over 9 bases. J lost 1 base, V lost 8 bases, and 15 bases had no gene match. This CDR3 region has 18 residues. The CDR3 sequence: CASWGGSGSGESYNEQFF. The CDR3 DNA sequence: TGTGCCAGCTGGGGGGGTAGCGGGAGCGGGGAATCCTACAATGAGCAGTTCTTC.

This clonotype was detected only a few times. CDR3 DNA sequence: TGTGCCAGCCTCGACCAACCGGAGACAGGGAATGGCTACACCTTC. Amino acid sequence: CASLDQPETGNGYTF. The chain carries TRBV6-6 and TRBJ1-2; 7 positions match TRBD1. After removal of 8 bases from V and 6 bases from J, the junction contained 15 bases not matched to a gene. The CDR3 sequence is 15 residues long. Germline assignment: CDR1 MNHNY and CDR2 SVGAGI (reference sequence).

V is TRBV7-2 and J is TRBJ1-2; 12 positions agree with TRBD1. There are 16 residues in the CDR3. Trimming cost V 1 base and J 7 bases; bases outside gene matches: 7. The germline CDR1 and CDR2 sequences are SGHTA and FQGNSA. CDR3 loop: CASSLGGQGALLGYTF. The CDR3 DNA sequence: TGTGCCAGCAGCTTAGGGGGACAGGGGGCGCTTCTTGGCTACACCTTC.

This chain connects TRBV20-1 to TRBJ2-7, with TRBD2 matching over 7 bases. The V gene end was trimmed by 0 bases and the J gene end by 4 bases; junction bases not matched to a gene: 12. CDR3 size: 16 residues. Germline V gene sequence: CDR1 DFQATT, CDR2 SNEGSKA (reference sequence). The CDR3 sequence: CSARDSGRGNVYEQYF. The DNA of the CDR3 is TGCAGTGCTAGAGATTCCGGGCGGGGGAATGTATACGAGCAGTACTTC.

This clonotype has ten or more counts. This chain joins TRBV3-1 and TRBJ2-3, with D uncertain. V gave up 1 base and J gave up 0 bases, with 5 bases separating them. This CDR3 has 14 amino acids. The V gene's germline CDR1 is LGHDT and CDR2 YNNKEL (reference sequence). CDR3 nucleotide sequence: TGTGCCAGCAGCCAAGGACTGAGCACAGATACGCAGTATTTT. Translating gives CASSQGLSTDTQYF.

The V and J genes are TRBV28 and TRBJ2-1; 9 nucleotides match TRBD2. The CDR3 sequence is 12 residues long. V lost 3 bases and J lost 16; bases outside the gene matches: 7. CDR1 is MDHEN and CDR2 is SYDVKM in the germline V gene. In nucleotides, the CDR3 is TGTGCCAGCAGTTTTAGGAGCGGGAGGTTCTTCTTC. Encoded protein: CASSFRSGRFFF.

This clonotype has a handful of counts. The rearrangement links TRBV7-3 to TRBJ2-7, with TRBD1 matching over 8 bases. Trimming cost V 3 bases and J 6 bases; bases outside gene matches: 7. The CDR3 extends over 14 amino acids. Looked up from germline, CDR1 is SGHTA and CDR2 is FQGTGA. DNA for the CDR3: TGTGCCAGCAGCTTGGGCCCAGGGGGCGGCGAGCAGTACTTC. Its protein product is CASSLGPGGGEQYF.

This clonotype has more than one count but fewer than ten. V is TRBV4-1 and J is TRBJ1-5; weak D call: TRBD1 (5 bases). Deletions cut 2 bases from V and 6 bases from J, with 23 bases between. The CDR3 consists of 18 residues. Germline CDR1 MGHRA, CDR2 YSYEKL. CDR3 coding DNA: TGCGCCAGCAGCCAACCGACAGCTAACCCCCGAGGAGGTCAGCCCCAGCATTTT. This gives the protein CASSQPTANPRGGQPQHF.

The J gene is TRBJ2-5, the V gene TRBV15; D gene uncertain. CDR3 length equals 12 residues. CDR1 is LNHNV, CDR2 YYDKDF, per germline (reference sequence). The germline V and J ends were trimmed by 5 bases and 3 bases, with 7 bases remaining between them. Written as DNA, the CDR3 is TGTGCCACCAGCGGGTACAAAGAGACCCAGTACTTC. This translates into CATSGYKETQYF.

The chain employs TRBV4-1 and TRBJ2-1; unclear D gene. V was pared by 4 bases and J by 10 bases, with 14 bases between. The CDR3 is 13 amino acids. Germline V gene lookup returns CDR1 MGHRA and CDR2 YSYEKL. CDR3 nucleotide sequence: TGCGCCAGCAGCCCTACCTGGACGAGAGAGCAGTTCTTC. Amino acids: CASSPTWTREQFF.

J is TRBJ2-2 and V is TRBV7-8; D not resolved. The germline V gene has CDR1 SGHVS and CDR2 FQNEAQ. V was cut by 1 base and J by 6 bases, with 6 bases left in between. This CDR3 contains 13 residues. The CDR3 DNA sequence: TGTGCCAGCAGCTTAGTCAGCGCCGGGGAGCTGTTTTTT. Its translation: CASSLVSAGELFF.